This passage covers 16 T cell receptor beta chains from one sample sequenced in a study of T cells after yellow fever vaccination. A single record per CDR3 protein comes from TCRdb applying MiXCR to the 5' RACE reads. Of hundreds of thousands of distinct CDR3 sequences in the sample, over 15% were seen once. The input for sequencing was PBMCs, taken 15 days after the yellow fever booster vaccination. These receptors were taken from a man aged 25 to 40 who received the YFV17D yellow fever vaccine.

This clonotype was counted a few times. This chain uses TRBV11-1 with TRBJ1-6; D unresolved. The CDR3 covers 15 residues. CDR1 SGHAT and CDR2 FQDESV come from the germline V gene (reference sequence). Trimming shortened V by 5 bases and J by 4 bases, and 12 bases separated the two germline ends. The CDR3 loop reads CASSPGGQYNSPLHF. DNA of the CDR3: TGTGCCAGCAGCCCTGGAGGGCAGTATAATTCACCCCTCCACTTT. Full variable domain (outside the CDR3, taken from reference TRBV11-1 and TRBJ1-6): EAEVAQSPRYKITEKSQAVAFWCDPISGHATLYWYRQILGQGPELLVQFQDESVVDDSQLPKDRFSAERLKGVDSTLKIQPAELGDSAMYLCASSPGGQYNSPLHFGNGTRLTVT.

This clonotype occurred a few times. The rearrangement links TRBV19 to TRBJ2-7; D not certain. CDR1 and CDR2 (germline): LNHDA, SQIVND (reference sequence). The CDR3 has 12 residues. Trimming took off 5 bases at V and 6 bases at J, with 11 bases between the two ends. The DNA of the CDR3 is TGTGCCAGTAGTTCGACTGGGCGCGAGCAGTACTTC. This sequence encodes CASSSTGREQYF.

J is TRBJ1-4 and V is TRBV3-1; 9 bases line up with TRBD1. V was clipped by 4 bases and J by 8 bases; unmatched bases: 8. The CDR3 loop spans 15 amino acids. Germline lookup yields CDR1 LGHDT and CDR2 YNNKEL (reference sequence). The CDR3: CASSPGTGQWEKLFF. CDR3 sequence (DNA): TGTGCCAGCAGCCCCGGGACAGGGCAATGGGAAAAACTGTTTTTT.

The rearrangement uses TRBV7-8 and TRBJ2-1; 7 nucleotides agree with TRBD2. J was trimmed by 0 bases and V by 1 base; bases with no gene match: 12. In germline, CDR1 is SGHVS, CDR2 FQNEAQ. This CDR3 comprises 19 residues. The DNA for the CDR3 is TGTGCCAGCAGCTTAGGGGGTGGCAGCGGGGCTGTCTCCTACAATGAGCAGTTCTTC. It is translated as CASSLGGGSGAVSYNEQFF.

This clonotype was seen more than once but under ten times. The chain uses TRBV5-1 and TRBJ2-2; 7 bases fit TRBD1. The CDR3 has 14 residues. The ends lost 3 bases at V and 6 bases at J; junction bases unmatched: 5. Germline V gives CDR1 SGHRS, CDR2 YFSETQ. CDR3 sequence (DNA): TGCGCCAGCAGCTCACAGGGGTTCGCCGGGGAGCTGTTTTTT. It translates to CASSSQGFAGELFF.

This clonotype was observed a handful of times. This sequence joins TRBV6-1 and TRBJ1-1; TRBD1 aligns across 7 bases. Germline-derived CDR1 and CDR2 are MNHNS and SASEGT. Trimming removed 6 bases from V and 0 bases from J; junction bases left unmatched: 13. The CDR3 loop spans 17 amino acids. CDR3 sequence: CASSPTNRGVMNTEAFF. The CDR3 DNA reads TGTGCCAGCAGCCCTACTAACAGGGGCGTCATGAACACTGAAGCTTTCTTT.

This clonotype was found a few times. The genes are TRBV20-1 and TRBJ2-3, with a tentative D call TRBD1 (6 bases). Trimming took 5 bases from V and 5 from J, leaving 11 bases between them. Germline lookup yields CDR1 DFQATT and CDR2 SNEGSKA (reference sequence). The CDR3 has 12 residues. The CDR3 protein is CSAPDSLDTQYF. Written as DNA, the CDR3 is TGCAGTGCTCCGGACAGCCTAGATACGCAGTATTTT.

This clonotype was seen just once. The chain uses TRBV10-2 and TRBJ1-2, with 9 bases identical to TRBD1. V was pared by 10 bases and J by 1 base, with 10 bases of the junction left unmatched. Germline V gives CDR1 WSHSY, CDR2 SAAADI. CDR3 size: 15 residues. The CDR3 DNA follows: TGCGCCACCTACATGTCGGGACAGGGTAACTATGGCTACACCTTC. It yields the protein CATYMSGQGNYGYTF.

This clonotype has just a few counts. The chain employs TRBV20-1 and TRBJ2-1, with D unresolved. In germline, CDR1 is DFQATT, CDR2 SNEGSKA (reference sequence). V lost 1 base and J lost 8, with 15 bases in between. CDR3 length: 14 residues. The CDR3 protein is CSARGLPLGYEQFF. As DNA, the CDR3 is TGCAGTGCTAGAGGGCTCCCCCTCGGCTATGAGCAGTTCTTC.

The chain joins TRBV7-2 to TRBJ2-5, with D possibly being TRBD1 or TRBD2 (6 bases each). Germline lookup yields CDR1 SGHTA and CDR2 FQGNSA. V lost 2 bases and J 6 bases, leaving 22 bases between the germline ends. CDR3 length equals 17 residues. The CDR3 protein is CASSLLGSASGGQTQYF. CDR3 DNA sequence: TGTGCCAGCAGCTTACTGGGTTCAGCATCTGGGGGGCAGACCCAGTACTTC.

This clonotype was counted a few times. The chain employs TRBV7-2 and TRBJ2-2; a possible D gene is TRBD1 (7 bases). V was trimmed by 5 bases and J by 5 bases, leaving 18 bases between them. The CDR3 has 16 residues. CDR1 is SGHTA and CDR2 is FQGNSA in the germline V gene. The CDR3, as DNA: TGTGCCAGCAGCCCAGTAGCGGCAGGGGGAACCGGGGAGCTGTTTTTT. Translating gives CASSPVAAGGTGELFF.

The sample holds a few counts of this clonotype. The rearrangement links TRBV4-3 to TRBJ2-3; TRBD2 is a possible D gene (5 bases). In germline, CDR1 is LGHNA, CDR2 YSLEER. The CDR3 totals 15 residues. Trimming pared 1 base from V and 4 bases from J, leaving 12 bases between. The DNA of the CDR3 is TGCGCCAGCAGCCAAGGTTTATCGGGGTCAGATACGCAGTATTTT. Its translation is CASSQGLSGSDTQYF.

This clonotype was recorded a few times. This chain joins TRBV6-5 and TRBJ2-1, with TRBD2 as a possible D gene (7 bases). Trimming removed 2 bases from V and 4 bases from J, with 9 bases in between. This CDR3 contains 14 residues. Germline V gene lookup returns CDR1 MNHEY and CDR2 SVGAGI. The CDR3 sequence: CASSYAGAYNEQFF. CDR3 sequence (DNA): TGTGCCAGCAGTTACGCGGGGGCGTACAATGAGCAGTTCTTC.

This clonotype appeared a few times. The chain recombines TRBV11-2 with TRBJ2-1, with TRBD1 matching 7 bases. Losses at the gene ends were 3 bases for V and 0 bases for J; bases not matched to a gene: 17. The CDR3 has 20 amino acids. Per germline, CDR1 SGHAT and CDR2 FQNNGV. This chain's CDR3 is CASSFPPLKTGMFSYNEQFF. The CDR3 DNA is TGTGCCAGCAGCTTCCCTCCGCTAAAGACAGGGATGTTCTCCTACAATGAGCAGTTCTTC.

The chain employs TRBV5-1 and TRBJ2-5, with 7 nucleotides matching TRBD2. Germline V gives CDR1 SGHRS, CDR2 YFSETQ. J lost 2 bases, V lost 1 base, and 5 bases had no gene match. CDR3 length: 15 residues. The CDR3 region is CASSLSGTTQETQYF. The DNA of the CDR3 is TGCGCCAGCAGCTTGAGCGGGACCACACAAGAGACCCAGTACTTC.

This clonotype was counted only a few times. J is TRBJ2-3 and V is TRBV23-1; D is undetermined. TRBV23-1 has ORF status, its function being uncertain. CDR3 size: 18 residues. V was cut by 0 bases and J by 0 bases, with 16 bases left in between. CDR3 region: CASSQSKFGPSSTDTQYF. The CDR3 nucleotides read TGCGCCAGCAGTCAATCGAAGTTTGGGCCGTCTAGCACAGATACGCAGTATTTT.